Following are 23 T cell receptor beta chains from one sample sequenced in a study of blood T cell repertoires in COVID-19. Profiling relied on immunoSEQ multiplex PCR, and the TCRdb table lists in-frame clones only, not all of them. The top ten clones hold 2% to 2.5% of a sample with 220,000 or so clones, about 82% of them seen once. Sequencing input: PBMCs or T cells enriched from blood (not recorded which). The receptors here all came from a woman aged 50 to 60 who had recovered from COVID-19.

The chain has TRBV2 and TRBJ1-1; D is perhaps TRBD1 (5 bases). The germline CDR1 and CDR2 sequences are SNHLY and FYNNEI. Trimming stripped 5 bases from V and 4 bases from J, with 17 bases between. The CDR3 sequence is 15 residues long. Here the CDR3 DNA reads TGTGCCAGCAGTCTGCAGCCCGCTCAGGGCACTGAAGCTTTCTTT. It translates to CASSLQPAQGTEAFF.

The chain recombines TRBV5-1 with TRBJ2-7, with 10 bases that match TRBD2. In germline, CDR1 is SGHRS, CDR2 YFSETQ. V was pared by 1 base and J by 6 bases, with 7 bases of the junction left unmatched. This CDR3 comprises 15 residues. CDR3 sequence reads: CASSLLSLAGVEQYF. CDR3 DNA: TGCGCCAGCAGCTTGTTGAGCCTAGCGGGAGTCGAGCAGTACTTC. Supplemented by reference TRBV5-1 and TRBJ2-7, the full variable domain reads KAGVTQTPRYLIKTRGQQVTLSCSPISGHRSVSWYQQTPGQGLQFLFEYFSETQRNKGNFPGRFSGRQFSNSRSEMNVSTLELGDSALYLCASSLLSLAGVEQYFGPGTRLTVT.

The chain carries TRBV19 and TRBJ1-1; weak D call: TRBD1 (5 bases). This CDR3 spans 13 amino acids. CDR1 and CDR2 (germline): LNHDA, SQIVND (reference sequence). Trimming removed 0 bases at V and 11 bases at J, with 13 bases between. In DNA, the CDR3 is TGTGCCAGTAGTATAGAACCTACTGGGGGGGCTTTCTTT. Its translation: CASSIEPTGGAFF.

The CDR3 loop reads CSSERGQETQYF. The CDR3 DNA follows: TGCAGCTCGGAGCGTGGGCAAGAGACCCAGTACTTC. The chain recombines TRBV29-1 with TRBJ2-5; no firm D call. Germline V gene lookup returns CDR1 SQVTM and CDR2 ANQGSEA. With 8 bases removed from V and 2 bases from J, the gap between germline ends came to 12 bases. This CDR3 is built from 12 residues.

This clone was counted at least ten times. The J gene is TRBJ2-1, the V gene TRBV4-1; the match to TRBD2 covers 9 bases. Germline values: CDR1 MGHRA, CDR2 YSYEKL. The CDR3 loop spans 17 amino acids. The V gene end was trimmed by 7 bases and the J gene end by 4 bases; junction bases not matched to a gene: 14. The CDR3 loop reads CASTGGSGGHGYNEQFF. CDR3 DNA: TGCGCCAGCACCGGGGGTAGCGGGGGCCACGGATACAATGAGCAGTTCTTC.

V is TRBV10-1 and J is TRBJ2-7; a weak D match, TRBD1 (5 bases). The CDR3 runs 13 residues. Between the trimmed V and J ends, which lost 2 bases and 4 bases, there was a span of 9 bases. Germline CDR1 WNHNN, CDR2 SYGVQD (reference sequence). CDR3 amino acids: CASSEADNYEQYF. DNA of the CDR3: TGCGCCAGCAGTGAGGCGGACAATTACGAGCAGTACTTC.

This clone was recorded once. The chain joins TRBV7-9 to TRBJ2-7; a weak D match, TRBD2 (6 bases). Germline loops: CDR1 SEHNR, CDR2 FQNEAQ (reference sequence). Trimming took 1 base from V and 5 from J, leaving 12 bases between them. The CDR3 spans 14 residues. As DNA, the CDR3 is TGTGCCAGCAGCTTAGGGAGGGCGGGCAACGAGCAGTACTTC. This translates into CASSLGRAGNEQYF.

V and J are TRBV7-8 and TRBJ1-2, with D possibly TRBD1 on 6 matching bases. Deletions cut 2 bases from V and 1 base from J, with 11 bases between. The CDR3 consists of 15 residues. Germline V gene data show CDR1 as SGHVS and CDR2 as FQNEAQ. CDR3 DNA sequence: TGTGCCAGCAGCTTACGGACAGTGGATAACTATGGCTACACCTTC. Its protein is CASSLRTVDNYGYTF.

This sequence joins TRBV18 and TRBJ2-3; 9 bases align to TRBD2. The junction had 5 bases not matched to a gene; V was cut back by 5 bases and J by 2 bases. The CDR3 contains 15 residues. CDR1 and CDR2 (germline): KGHSH, LQKENI. CDR3 protein: CASSILAGNTDTQYF. The CDR3 DNA follows: TGTGCCAGCTCAATTCTAGCGGGAAACACAGATACGCAGTATTTT.

This clone appeared once. The CDR3 DNA follows: TGTGCCAGCAGCCAAGATAACGGGAGGGCCGGGTTCTTC. Translating gives CASSQDNGRAGFF. This sequence joins TRBV4-2 and TRBJ2-1, with 8 bases that match TRBD2. The CDR3 length is 13 residues. V lost 0 bases and J lost 15; bases outside the gene matches: 7. Germline V gene lookup returns CDR1 LGHNA and CDR2 YNFKEQ.

V usage is TRBV15 and J usage is TRBJ2-1; 7 positions agree with TRBD2. Losses at the gene ends were 0 bases for V and 5 bases for J; bases not matched to a gene: 16. This CDR3 has 19 residues. Germline V gene sequence: CDR1 LNHNV, CDR2 YYDKDF (reference sequence). Written as DNA, the CDR3 is TGTGCCACCAGCAGAGACTTTGGGAGGGCGAGCGGGCCAAACAATGAGCAGTTCTTC. This encodes CATSRDFGRASGPNNEQFF.

The chain links TRBV11-2 to TRBJ2-5; 11 bases map to TRBD2. There are 15 residues in the CDR3. Germline loops: CDR1 SGHAT, CDR2 FQNNGV. The V gene end was trimmed by 2 bases and the J gene end by 2 bases; junction bases not matched to a gene: 1. The chain's CDR3 is CASSLLAGGQETQYF. Here the CDR3 DNA reads TGTGCCAGCAGCTTACTAGCGGGGGGTCAAGAGACCCAGTACTTC.

This chain connects TRBV4-3 to TRBJ1-5, with D possibly TRBD1 on 5 matching bases. CDR1 is LGHNA, CDR2 YSLEER, per germline. This CDR3 comprises 15 residues. Between the trimmed V and J ends, which lost 0 bases and 5 bases, there was a span of 11 bases. The CDR3, as DNA: TGCGCCAGCAGCCAAGAGAACCGGGACTATCAGCCCCAGCATTTT. Protein: CASSQENRDYQPQHF.

The chain links TRBV2 to TRBJ1-2; D is perhaps TRBD1 (5 bases). The CDR3 is 12 amino acids. The germline CDR1 and CDR2 sequences are SNHLY and FYNNEI. Trimming removed 5 bases from V and 8 bases from J, with 12 bases in between. The CDR3 here is CASSNRIGGYTF. The CDR3 DNA sequence: TGTGCCAGCAGTAACAGGATCGGCGGCTACACCTTC.

This clone is labeled as medium-sized. The chain joins TRBV4-3 to TRBJ2-4; D might be TRBD2 (5 bases). The CDR3 extends over 14 amino acids. Trimming cost V 2 bases and J 6 bases, with 11 bases left between them. Germline CDR1 reads LGHNA; CDR2 reads YSLEER. CDR3 bases: TGCGCCAGCAGCCAATCCCTAGAGGGAAACATTCAGTACTTC. Protein sequence: CASSQSLEGNIQYF.

V and J are TRBV30 and TRBJ1-2, with 7 bases that match TRBD1. The CDR3 length is 15 residues. CDR1 and CDR2 (germline): GTSNPN, SVGIG (reference sequence). Trimming cost V 0 bases and J 0 bases; bases outside gene matches: 4. The CDR3 protein is CAWSVNRGPNYGYTF. CDR3 bases: TGTGCCTGGAGTGTAAACAGGGGCCCTAACTATGGCTACACCTTC.

This chain connects TRBV15 to TRBJ2-3, with 8 positions matching TRBD2. This CDR3 is 16 amino acids long. Germline CDR1 reads LNHNV; CDR2 reads YYDKDF (reference sequence). V lost 1 base to trimming and J lost 0 bases; unmatched junction nucleotides: 3. The CDR3 sequence is CATSRAPGGSTDTQYF. The DNA of the CDR3 is TGTGCCACCAGCAGAGCCCCGGGGGGGAGCACAGATACGCAGTATTTT.

The chain links TRBV6-5 to TRBJ2-7, with a weak D call TRBD2 (6 bases). The CDR3 covers 13 residues. Germline CDR1 and CDR2: MNHEY and SVGAGI. Between the trimmed V and J ends, which lost 8 bases and 0 bases, there was a span of 11 bases. The CDR3 coding sequence is TGTGCCAGCTTTGGAGGGAACTCCTACGAGCAGTACTTC. It yields the protein CASFGGNSYEQYF.

This clone was counted only a few times. The identical CDR3 is also encoded by other nucleotide sequences in the sample. V and J are TRBV19 and TRBJ1-6, with D hard to call. V was clipped by 2 bases and J by 0 bases, with 8 bases between them. Germline CDR1 is LNHDA and CDR2 is SQIVND (reference sequence). The CDR3 is 16 residues long. In nucleotides, the CDR3 is TGTGCCAGTAGTATAACGGGGAGCTCCTATAATTCACCCCTCCACTTT. Encoded protein: CASSITGSSYNSPLHF.

This sequence joins TRBV21-1 and TRBJ2-3; the table assigns TRBD1, which was not confirmed against the DNA. TRBV21-1 corresponds to a pseudogene. This CDR3 contains 15 residues. The CDR3 region is CASSYRDRVTDTQYF. CDR3 nucleotides: TGTGCCAGCAGCTACCGGGACAGGGTTACAGATACGCAGTATTTT.

J is TRBJ1-1 and V is TRBV5-1, with D unclear. Trimming stripped 4 bases from V and 1 base from J, with 11 bases between. CDR1 and CDR2 from the germline V gene are SGHRS and YFSETQ. The CDR3 totals 14 residues. The CDR3 region is CASSTGLGNTEAFF. CDR3 DNA sequence: TGCGCCAGCAGCACCGGACTAGGGAACACTGAAGCTTTCTTT.

The chain combines TRBV19 with TRBJ2-1, with TRBD1 matching 7 bases. Germline V gene lookup returns CDR1 LNHDA and CDR2 SQIVND (reference sequence). The CDR3 covers 16 residues. The ends lost 1 base at V and 0 bases at J; junction bases unmatched: 3. CDR3 sequence: CASSIVTGNSYNEQFF. In nucleotides, the CDR3 is TGTGCCAGTAGTATAGTGACAGGGAACTCCTACAATGAGCAGTTCTTC.

This chain connects TRBV11-2 to TRBJ1-2; D unresolved. With 3 bases removed from V and 7 bases from J, the gap between germline ends came to 6 bases. In germline, CDR1 is SGHAT, CDR2 FQNNGV. The CDR3 sequence is 11 residues long. For the CDR3, the DNA is TGTGCCAGCAGCTTCGGTCTTGGCTACACCTTC. It yields the protein CASSFGLGYTF.